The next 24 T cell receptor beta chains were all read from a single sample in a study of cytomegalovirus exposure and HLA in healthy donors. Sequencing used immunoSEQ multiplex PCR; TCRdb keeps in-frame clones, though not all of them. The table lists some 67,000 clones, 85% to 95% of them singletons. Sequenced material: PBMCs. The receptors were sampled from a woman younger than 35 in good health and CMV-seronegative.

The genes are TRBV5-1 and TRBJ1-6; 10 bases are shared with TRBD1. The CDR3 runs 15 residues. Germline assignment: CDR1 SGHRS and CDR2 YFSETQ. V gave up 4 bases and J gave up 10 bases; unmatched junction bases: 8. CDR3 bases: TGCGCCAGCAGCCCGGAGACAGGGGGCGGATCACCCCTCCACTTT. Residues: CASSPETGGGSPLHF.

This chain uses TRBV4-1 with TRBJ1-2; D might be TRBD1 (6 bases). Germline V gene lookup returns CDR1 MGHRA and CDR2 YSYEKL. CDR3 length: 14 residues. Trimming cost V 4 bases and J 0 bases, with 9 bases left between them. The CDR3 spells CASSPGQSNYGYTF. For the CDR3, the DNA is TGCGCCAGCAGCCCCGGACAGTCTAACTATGGCTACACCTTC.

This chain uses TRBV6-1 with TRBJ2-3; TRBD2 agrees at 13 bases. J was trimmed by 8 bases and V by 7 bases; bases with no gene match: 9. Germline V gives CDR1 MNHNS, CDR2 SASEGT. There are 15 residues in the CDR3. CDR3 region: CASTSTSGGSGTQYF. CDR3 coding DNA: TGTGCCAGCACCTCGACTAGCGGGGGGTCGGGTACGCAGTATTTT.

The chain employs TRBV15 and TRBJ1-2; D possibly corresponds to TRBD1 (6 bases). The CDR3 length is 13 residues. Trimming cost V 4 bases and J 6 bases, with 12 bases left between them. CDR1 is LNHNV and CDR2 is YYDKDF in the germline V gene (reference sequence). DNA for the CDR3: TGTGCCACCAGCACCCAAGGGGGTAATGGCTACACCTTC. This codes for CATSTQGGNGYTF. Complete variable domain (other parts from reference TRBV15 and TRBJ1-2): DAMVIQNPRYQVTQFGKPVTLSCSQTLNHNVMYWYQQKSSQAPKLLFHYYDKDFNNEADTPDNFQSRRPNTSFCFLDIRSPGLGDTAMYLCATSTQGGNGYTFGSGTRLTVV.

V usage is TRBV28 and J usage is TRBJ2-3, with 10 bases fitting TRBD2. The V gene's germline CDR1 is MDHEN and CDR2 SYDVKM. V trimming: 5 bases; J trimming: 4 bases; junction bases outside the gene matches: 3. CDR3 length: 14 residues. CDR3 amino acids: CASSTAGGPDTQYF. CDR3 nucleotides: TGTGCCAGCAGTACAGCGGGAGGGCCAGATACGCAGTATTTT.

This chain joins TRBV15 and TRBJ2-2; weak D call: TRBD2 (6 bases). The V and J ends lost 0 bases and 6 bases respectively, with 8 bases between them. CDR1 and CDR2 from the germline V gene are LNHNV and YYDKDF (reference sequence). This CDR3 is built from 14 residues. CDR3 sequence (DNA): TGTGCCACCAGCAGAGATGGAGGGTCCGGGGAGCTGTTTTTT. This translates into CATSRDGGSGELFF.

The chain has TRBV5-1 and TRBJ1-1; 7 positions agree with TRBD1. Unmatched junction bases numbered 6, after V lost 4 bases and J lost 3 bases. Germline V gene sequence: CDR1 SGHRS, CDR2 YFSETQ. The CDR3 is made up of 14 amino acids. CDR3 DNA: TGCGCCAGCAGCCCGGGACAGACATACACTGAAGCTTTCTTT. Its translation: CASSPGQTYTEAFF.

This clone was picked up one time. CDR3 sequence (DNA): TGTGCCAGCAGCTTGTCTAGCGGGAACACCGGGGAGCTGTTTTTT. As protein: CASSLSSGNTGELFF. The chain links TRBV13 to TRBJ2-2, with 7 positions matching TRBD2. The CDR3 has 15 amino acids. Germline values: CDR1 PRHDT, CDR2 FYEKMQ (reference sequence). Trimming removed 3 bases from V and 1 base from J; junction bases left unmatched: 2.

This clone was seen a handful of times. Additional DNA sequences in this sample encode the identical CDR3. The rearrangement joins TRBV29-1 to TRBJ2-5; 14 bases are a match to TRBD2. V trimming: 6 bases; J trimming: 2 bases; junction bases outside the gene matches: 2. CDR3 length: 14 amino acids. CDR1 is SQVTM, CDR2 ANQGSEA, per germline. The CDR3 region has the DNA TGCAGCGTAGGACTAGCGGGAGGACAAGAGACCCAGTACTTC. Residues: CSVGLAGGQETQYF.

CDR3 in DNA: TGCGCCAGCAGCCCCTTCGGACAGGGGGCTCGAGAGACCCAGTACTTC. This encodes CASSPFGQGARETQYF. J is TRBJ2-5 and V is TRBV4-1; TRBD1 agrees at 11 bases. The germline V gene has CDR1 MGHRA and CDR2 YSYEKL. The CDR3 covers 16 residues. J was trimmed by 4 bases and V by 4 bases; bases with no gene match: 8.

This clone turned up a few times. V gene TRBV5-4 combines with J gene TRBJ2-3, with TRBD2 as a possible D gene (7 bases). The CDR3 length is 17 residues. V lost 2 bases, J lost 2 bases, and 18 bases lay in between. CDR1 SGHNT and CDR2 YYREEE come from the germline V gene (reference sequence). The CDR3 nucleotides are TGTGCCAGCAGCTTCGGGGGGCCGGCGAGAAACACAGATACGCAGTATTTT. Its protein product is CASSFGGPARNTDTQYF.

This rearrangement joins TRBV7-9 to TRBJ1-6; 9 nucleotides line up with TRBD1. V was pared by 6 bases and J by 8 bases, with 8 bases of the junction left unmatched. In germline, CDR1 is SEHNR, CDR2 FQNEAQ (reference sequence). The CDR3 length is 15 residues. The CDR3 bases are TGTGCCAGCAGGTCCCGGGACAGGGTTGATTCACCCCTCCACTTT. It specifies CASRSRDRVDSPLHF.

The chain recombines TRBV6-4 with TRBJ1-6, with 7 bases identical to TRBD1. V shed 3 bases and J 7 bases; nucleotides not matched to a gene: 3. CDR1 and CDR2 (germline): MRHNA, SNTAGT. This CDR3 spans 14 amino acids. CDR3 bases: TGTGCCAGCAGTGAGGAGACAGGGAATTCACCCCTCCACTTT. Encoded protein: CASSEETGNSPLHF.

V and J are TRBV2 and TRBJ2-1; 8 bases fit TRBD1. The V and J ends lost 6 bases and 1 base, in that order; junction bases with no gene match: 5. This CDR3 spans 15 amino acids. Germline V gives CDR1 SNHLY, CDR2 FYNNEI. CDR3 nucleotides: TGTGCCAGCAGAGGGACAGGTGGATCCTACAATGAGCAGTTCTTC. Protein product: CASRGTGGSYNEQFF.

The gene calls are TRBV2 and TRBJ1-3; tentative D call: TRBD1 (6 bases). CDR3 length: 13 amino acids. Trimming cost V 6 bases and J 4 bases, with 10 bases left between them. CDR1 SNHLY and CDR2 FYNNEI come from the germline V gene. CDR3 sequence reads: CASRPGGGNTIYF. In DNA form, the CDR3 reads TGTGCCAGCAGGCCGGGGGGCGGAAACACCATATATTTT. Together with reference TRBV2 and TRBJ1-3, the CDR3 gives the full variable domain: EPEVTQTPSHQVTQMGQEVILRCVPISNHLYFYWYRQILGQKVEFLVSFYNNEISEKSEIFDDQFSVERPDGSNFTLKIRSTKLEDSAMYFCASRPGGGNTIYFGEGSWLTVV.

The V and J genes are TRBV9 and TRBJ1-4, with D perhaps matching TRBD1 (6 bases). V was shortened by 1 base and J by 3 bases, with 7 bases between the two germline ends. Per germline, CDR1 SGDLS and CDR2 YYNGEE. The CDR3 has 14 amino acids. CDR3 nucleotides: TGTGCCAGCAGCGTACAGGGGTCTAATGAAAAACTGTTTTTT. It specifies CASSVQGSNEKLFF.

The CDR3 region has the DNA TGTGCCAGCTCACCGGGACAACTCAGCTCTGGAAACACCATATATTTT. It is translated as CASSPGQLSSGNTIYF. The V and J genes are TRBV18 and TRBJ1-3, with a tentative D call TRBD1 (6 bases). Germline CDR1 and CDR2: KGHSH and LQKENI. This CDR3 has 16 amino acids. Trimming stripped 3 bases from V and 0 bases from J, with 12 bases between. The full variable domain, rest sourced from reference TRBV18 and TRBJ1-3, is NAGVMQNPRHLVRRRGQEARLRCSPMKGHSHVYWYRQLPEEGLKFMVYLQKENIIDESGMPKERFSAEFPKEGPSILRIQQVVRGDSAAYFCASSPGQLSSGNTIYFGEGSWLTVV.

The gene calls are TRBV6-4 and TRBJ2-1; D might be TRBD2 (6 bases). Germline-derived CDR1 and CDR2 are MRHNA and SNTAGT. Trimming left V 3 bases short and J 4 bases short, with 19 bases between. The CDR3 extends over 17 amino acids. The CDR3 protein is CASSEQTPSAGYNEQFF. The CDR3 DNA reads TGTGCCAGCAGTGAACAGACCCCCTCGGCGGGGTACAATGAGCAGTTCTTC.

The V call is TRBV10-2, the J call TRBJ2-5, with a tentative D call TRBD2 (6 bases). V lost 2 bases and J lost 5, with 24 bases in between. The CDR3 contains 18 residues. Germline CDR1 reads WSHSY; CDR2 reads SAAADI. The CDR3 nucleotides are TGCGCCAGCAGTGAGGGGCTAGCGTGGTGGGCCGGGGAGGAGACCCAGTACTTC. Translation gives CASSEGLAWWAGEETQYF.

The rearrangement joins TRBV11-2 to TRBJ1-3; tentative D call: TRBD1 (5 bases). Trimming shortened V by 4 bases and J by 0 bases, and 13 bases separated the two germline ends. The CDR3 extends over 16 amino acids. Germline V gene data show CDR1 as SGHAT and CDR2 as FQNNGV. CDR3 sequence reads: CASSSFWTSSGNTIYF. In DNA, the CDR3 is TGTGCCAGCAGCTCTTTCTGGACATCCTCTGGAAACACCATATATTTT.

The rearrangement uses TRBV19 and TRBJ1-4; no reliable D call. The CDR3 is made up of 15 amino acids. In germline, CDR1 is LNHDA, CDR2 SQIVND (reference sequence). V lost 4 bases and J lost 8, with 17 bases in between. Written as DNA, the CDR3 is TGTGCCAGTAGTAACATCGACTCCTTCTTCGAAAAACTGTTTTTT. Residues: CASSNIDSFFEKLFF.

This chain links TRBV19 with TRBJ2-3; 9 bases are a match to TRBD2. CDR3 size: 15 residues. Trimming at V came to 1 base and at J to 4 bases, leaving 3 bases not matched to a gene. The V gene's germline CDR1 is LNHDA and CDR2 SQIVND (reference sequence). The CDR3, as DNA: TGTGCCAGTAGTATAGCTGCTAGCGGGGCAGATACGCAGTATTTT. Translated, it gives CASSIAASGADTQYF.

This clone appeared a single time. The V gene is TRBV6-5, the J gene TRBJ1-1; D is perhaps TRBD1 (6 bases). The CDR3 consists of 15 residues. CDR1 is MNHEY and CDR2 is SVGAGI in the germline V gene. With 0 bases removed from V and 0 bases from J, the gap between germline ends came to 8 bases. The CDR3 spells CASSYSRTVNTEAFF. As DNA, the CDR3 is TGTGCCAGCAGTTACTCACGGACAGTGAACACTGAAGCTTTCTTT.

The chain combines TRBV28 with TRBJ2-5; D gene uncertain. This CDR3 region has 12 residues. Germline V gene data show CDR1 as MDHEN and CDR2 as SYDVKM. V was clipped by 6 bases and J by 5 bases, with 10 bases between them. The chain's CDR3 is CASRSVRETQYF. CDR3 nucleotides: TGTGCCAGCAGGAGCGTAAGGGAGACCCAGTACTTC.